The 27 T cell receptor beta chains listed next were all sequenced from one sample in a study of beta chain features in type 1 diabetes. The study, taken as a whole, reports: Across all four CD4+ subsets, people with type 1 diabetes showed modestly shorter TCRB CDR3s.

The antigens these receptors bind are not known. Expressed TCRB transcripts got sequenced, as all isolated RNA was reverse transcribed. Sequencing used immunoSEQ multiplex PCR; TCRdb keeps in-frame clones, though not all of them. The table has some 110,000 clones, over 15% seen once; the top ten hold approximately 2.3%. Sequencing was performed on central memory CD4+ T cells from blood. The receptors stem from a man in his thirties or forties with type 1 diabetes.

This CDR3 is CASSAGQGRAYEQYF. The CDR3 DNA follows: TGTGCCAGCAGCGCGGGACAGGGACGGGCCTACGAGCAGTACTTC. The V call is TRBV9, the J call TRBJ2-7; 9 bases are shared with TRBD1. CDR3 size: 15 residues. Germline CDR1 reads SGDLS; CDR2 reads YYNGEE. J lost 2 bases, V lost 3 bases, and 6 bases had no gene match.

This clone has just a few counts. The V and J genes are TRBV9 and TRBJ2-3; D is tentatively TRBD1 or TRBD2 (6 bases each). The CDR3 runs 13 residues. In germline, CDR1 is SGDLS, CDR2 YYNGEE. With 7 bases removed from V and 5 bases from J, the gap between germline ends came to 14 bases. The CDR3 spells CASASGALDTQYF. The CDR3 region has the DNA TGTGCCAGCGCGTCGGGGGCCCTAGATACGCAGTATTTT.

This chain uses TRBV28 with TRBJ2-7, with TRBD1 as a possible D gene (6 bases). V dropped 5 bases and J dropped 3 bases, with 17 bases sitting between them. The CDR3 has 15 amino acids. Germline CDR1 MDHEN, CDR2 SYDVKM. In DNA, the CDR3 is TGTGCCAGCAGTCCCAGGGGCCACGGACTCTACGAGCAGTACTTC. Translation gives CASSPRGHGLYEQYF.

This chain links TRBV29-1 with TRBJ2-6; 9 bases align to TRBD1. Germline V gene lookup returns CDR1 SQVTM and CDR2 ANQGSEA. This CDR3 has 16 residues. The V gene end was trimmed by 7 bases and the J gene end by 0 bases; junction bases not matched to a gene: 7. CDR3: CSDGQGQLSGANVLTF. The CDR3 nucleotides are TGCAGCGACGGACAGGGGCAACTCTCTGGGGCCAACGTCCTGACTTTC.

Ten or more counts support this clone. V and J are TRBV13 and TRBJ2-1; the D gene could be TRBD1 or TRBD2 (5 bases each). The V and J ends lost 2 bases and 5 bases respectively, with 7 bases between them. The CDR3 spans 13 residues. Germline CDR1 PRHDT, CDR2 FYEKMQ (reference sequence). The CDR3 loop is CASSLWGNNEQFF. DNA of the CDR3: TGTGCCAGCAGCTTATGGGGGAACAATGAGCAGTTCTTC.

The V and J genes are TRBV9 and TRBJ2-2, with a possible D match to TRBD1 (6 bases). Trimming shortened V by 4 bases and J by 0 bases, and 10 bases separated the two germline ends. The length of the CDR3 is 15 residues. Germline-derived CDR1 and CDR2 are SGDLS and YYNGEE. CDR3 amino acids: CASSKQGANTGELFF. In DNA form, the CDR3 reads TGTGCCAGCAGCAAACAGGGAGCGAACACCGGGGAGCTGTTTTTT.

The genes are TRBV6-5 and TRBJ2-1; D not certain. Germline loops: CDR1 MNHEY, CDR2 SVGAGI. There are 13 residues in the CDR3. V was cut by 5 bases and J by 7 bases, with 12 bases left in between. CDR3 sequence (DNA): TGTGCCAGCAGTGTAATCGAGGCGAATGAGCAGTTCTTC. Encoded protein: CASSVIEANEQFF.

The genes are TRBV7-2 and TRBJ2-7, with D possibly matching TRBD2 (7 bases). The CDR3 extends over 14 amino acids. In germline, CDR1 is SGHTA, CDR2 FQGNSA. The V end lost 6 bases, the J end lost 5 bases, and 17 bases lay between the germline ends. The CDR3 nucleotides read TGTGCCAGCAGTCCAGGGCGGGGGCAACACGAGCAGTACTTC. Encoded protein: CASSPGRGQHEQYF.

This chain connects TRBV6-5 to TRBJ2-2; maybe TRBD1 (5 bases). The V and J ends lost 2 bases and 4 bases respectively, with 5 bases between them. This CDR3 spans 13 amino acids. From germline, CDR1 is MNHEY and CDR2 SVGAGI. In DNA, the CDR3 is TGTGCCAGCAGTTACAGGGGCACCGGGGAGCTGTTTTTT. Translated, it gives CASSYRGTGELFF.

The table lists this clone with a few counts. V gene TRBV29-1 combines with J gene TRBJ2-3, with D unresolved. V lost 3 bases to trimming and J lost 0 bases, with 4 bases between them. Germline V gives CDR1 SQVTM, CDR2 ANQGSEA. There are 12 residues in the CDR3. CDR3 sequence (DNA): TGCAGCGTTGAGAGCAGCACAGATACGCAGTATTTT. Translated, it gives CSVESSTDTQYF.

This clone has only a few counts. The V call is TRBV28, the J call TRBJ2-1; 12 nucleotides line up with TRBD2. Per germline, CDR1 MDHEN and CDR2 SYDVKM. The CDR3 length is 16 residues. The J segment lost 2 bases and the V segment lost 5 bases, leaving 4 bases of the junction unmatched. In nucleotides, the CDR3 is TGTGCCAGCAGTGCGACTAGCGGGGGCGCCTACAATGAGCAGTTCTTC. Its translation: CASSATSGGAYNEQFF.

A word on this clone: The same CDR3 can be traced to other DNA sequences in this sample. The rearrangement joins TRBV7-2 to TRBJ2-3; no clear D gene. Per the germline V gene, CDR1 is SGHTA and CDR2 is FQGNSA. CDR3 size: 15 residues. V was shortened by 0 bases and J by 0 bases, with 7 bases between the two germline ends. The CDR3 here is CASSLAWGSTDTQYF. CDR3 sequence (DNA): TGTGCCAGCAGCTTAGCCTGGGGAAGCACAGATACGCAGTATTTT.

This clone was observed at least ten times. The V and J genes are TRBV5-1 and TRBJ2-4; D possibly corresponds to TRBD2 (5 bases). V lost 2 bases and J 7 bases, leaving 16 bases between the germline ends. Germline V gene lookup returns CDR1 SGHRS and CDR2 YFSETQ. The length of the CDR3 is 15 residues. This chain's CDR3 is CASSLFPGSGNIQYF. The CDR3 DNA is TGCGCCAGCAGCTTATTTCCGGGGTCCGGGAACATTCAGTACTTC.

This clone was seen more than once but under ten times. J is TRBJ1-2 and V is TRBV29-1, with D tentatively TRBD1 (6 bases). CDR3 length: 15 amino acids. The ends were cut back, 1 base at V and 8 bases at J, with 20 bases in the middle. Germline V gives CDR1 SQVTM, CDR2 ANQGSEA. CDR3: CSVEVSTSQGDGYTF. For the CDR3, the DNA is TGCAGCGTTGAAGTTTCTACCTCACAGGGCGACGGCTACACCTTC.

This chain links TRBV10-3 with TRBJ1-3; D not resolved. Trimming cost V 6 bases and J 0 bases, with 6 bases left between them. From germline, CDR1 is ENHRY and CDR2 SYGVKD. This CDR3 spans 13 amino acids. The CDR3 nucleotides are TGTGCCATCAGAGGCGACTCTGGAAACACCATATATTTT. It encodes CAIRGDSGNTIYF.

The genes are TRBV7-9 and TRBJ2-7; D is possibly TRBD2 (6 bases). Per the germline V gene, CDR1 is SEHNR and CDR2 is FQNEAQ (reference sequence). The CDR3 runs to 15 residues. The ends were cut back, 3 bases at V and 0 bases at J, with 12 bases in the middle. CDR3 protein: CASSLGGSSSYEQYF. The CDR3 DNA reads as TGTGCCAGCAGCTTGGGGGGAAGTAGCTCCTACGAGCAGTACTTC.

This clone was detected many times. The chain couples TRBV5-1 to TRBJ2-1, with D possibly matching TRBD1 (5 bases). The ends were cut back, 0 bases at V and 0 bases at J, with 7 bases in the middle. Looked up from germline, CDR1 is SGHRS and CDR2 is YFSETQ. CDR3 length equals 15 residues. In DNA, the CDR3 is TGCGCCAGCAGCTTGGAACAGGCCTCCTACAATGAGCAGTTCTTC. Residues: CASSLEQASYNEQFF.

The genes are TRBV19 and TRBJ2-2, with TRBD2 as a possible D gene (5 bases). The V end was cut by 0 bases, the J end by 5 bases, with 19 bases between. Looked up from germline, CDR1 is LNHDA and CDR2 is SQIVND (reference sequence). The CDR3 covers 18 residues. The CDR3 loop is CASSIDRAGDLGTGELFF. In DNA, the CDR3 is TGTGCCAGTAGTATAGATCGAGCCGGGGATTTAGGGACCGGGGAGCTGTTTTTT. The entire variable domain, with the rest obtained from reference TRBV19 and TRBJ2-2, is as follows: DGGITQSPKYLFRKEGQNVTLSCEQNLNHDAMYWYRQDPGQGLRLIYYSQIVNDFQKGDIAEGYSVSREKKESFPLTVTSAQKNPTAFYLCASSIDRAGDLGTGELFFGEGSRLTVL.

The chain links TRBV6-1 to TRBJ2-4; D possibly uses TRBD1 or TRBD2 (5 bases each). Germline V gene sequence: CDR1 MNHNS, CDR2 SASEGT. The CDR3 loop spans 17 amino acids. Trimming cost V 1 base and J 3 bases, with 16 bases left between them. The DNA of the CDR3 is TGTGCCAGCAGTGAAGAATCCAGGGCGAGGGTCAAAAACATTCAGTACTTC. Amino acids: CASSEESRARVKNIQYF.

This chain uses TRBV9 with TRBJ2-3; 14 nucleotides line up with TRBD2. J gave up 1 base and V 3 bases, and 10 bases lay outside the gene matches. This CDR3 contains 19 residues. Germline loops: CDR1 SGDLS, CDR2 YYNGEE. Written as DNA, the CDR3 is TGTGCCAGCAGCGCGGGACTAGCGGGGGCAAGACGGCGCACAGATACGCAGTATTTT. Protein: CASSAGLAGARRRTDTQYF.

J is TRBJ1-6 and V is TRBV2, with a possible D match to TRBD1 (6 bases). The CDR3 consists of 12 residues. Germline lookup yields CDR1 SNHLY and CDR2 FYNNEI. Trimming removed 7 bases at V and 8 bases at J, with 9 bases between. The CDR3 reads CASNRDDSPLHF. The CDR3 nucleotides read TGTGCCAGCAACAGGGATGATTCACCCCTCCACTTT.

In DNA, the CDR3 is TGTGCCTGGAGTATTGAGCCTGTCTATGGCTACACCTTC. It is translated as CAWSIEPVYGYTF. J is TRBJ1-2 and V is TRBV30, with D unresolved. V dropped 2 bases and J dropped 4 bases, with 11 bases sitting between them. This CDR3 contains 13 residues. Germline V CDR1 and CDR2: GTSNPN, SVGIG (reference sequence).

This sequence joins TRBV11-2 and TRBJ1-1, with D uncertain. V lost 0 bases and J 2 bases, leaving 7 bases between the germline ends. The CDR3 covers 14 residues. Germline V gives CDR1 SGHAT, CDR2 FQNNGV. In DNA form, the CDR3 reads TGTGCCAGCAGCTTAGACACGATAAACACTGAAGCTTTCTTT. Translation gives CASSLDTINTEAFF.

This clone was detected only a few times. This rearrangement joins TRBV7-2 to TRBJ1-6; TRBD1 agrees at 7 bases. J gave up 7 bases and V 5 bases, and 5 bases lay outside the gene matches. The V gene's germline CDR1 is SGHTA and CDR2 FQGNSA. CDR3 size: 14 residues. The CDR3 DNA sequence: TGTGCCAGCAGCCCCAGGGGGTCCAATTCACCCCTCCACTTT. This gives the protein CASSPRGSNSPLHF.

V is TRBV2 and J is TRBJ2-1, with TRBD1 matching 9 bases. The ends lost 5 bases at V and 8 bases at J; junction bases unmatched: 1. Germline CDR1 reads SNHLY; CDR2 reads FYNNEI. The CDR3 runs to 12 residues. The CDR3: CASSWTGDEQFF. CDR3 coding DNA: TGTGCCAGCAGTTGGACAGGGGATGAGCAGTTCTTC. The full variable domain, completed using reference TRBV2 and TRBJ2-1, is EPEVTQTPSHQVTQMGQEVILRCVPISNHLYFYWYRQILGQKVEFLVSFYNNEISEKSEIFDDQFSVERPDGSNFTLKIRSTKLEDSAMYFCASSWTGDEQFFGPGTRLTVL.

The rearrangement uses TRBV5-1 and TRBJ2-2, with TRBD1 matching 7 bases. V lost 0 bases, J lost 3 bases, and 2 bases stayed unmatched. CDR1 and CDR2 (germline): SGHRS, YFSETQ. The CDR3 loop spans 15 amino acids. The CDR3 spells CASSLGQGYTGELFF. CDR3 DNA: TGCGCCAGCAGCTTGGGACAGGGATACACCGGGGAGCTGTTTTTT.

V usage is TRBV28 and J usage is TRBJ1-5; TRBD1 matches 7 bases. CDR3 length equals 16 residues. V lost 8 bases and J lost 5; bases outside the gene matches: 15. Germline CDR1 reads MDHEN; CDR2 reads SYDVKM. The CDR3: CASHRDGTANYQPQHF. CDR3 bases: TGTGCCAGCCACCGGGATGGGACAGCCAACTATCAGCCCCAGCATTTT.